The 18 T cell receptor beta chains presented below share a single source sample, sequenced in a study of blood T cell repertoires in COVID-19. The repertoire was sequenced with immunoSEQ multiplex PCR; TCRdb's copy has only in-frame clones and lacks some. The table includes approximately 270,000 clones, about 79% detected once. Sequencing was done on a sample of peripheral blood. Every receptor here comes from an elderly man with acute or convalescent COVID-19.

V usage is TRBV18 and J usage is TRBJ2-5, with TRBD1 identical over 10 bases. CDR3 length: 15 amino acids. Trimming cost V 3 bases and J 2 bases; bases outside gene matches: 3. Germline assignment: CDR1 KGHSH and CDR2 LQKENI. CDR3: CASSPWTGGQETQYF. For the CDR3, the DNA is TGTGCCAGCTCACCCTGGACAGGGGGTCAAGAGACCCAGTACTTC.

The V call is TRBV27, the J call TRBJ1-5, with TRBD1 matching 8 bases. The CDR3 contains 14 residues. The V gene's germline CDR1 is MNHEY and CDR2 SMNVEV (reference sequence). With 5 bases clipped from V and 5 bases from J, the junction kept 5 bases outside the gene matches. The CDR3 nucleotides read TGTGCCAGCAGTCCAACACAGGGGGATCAGCCCCAGCATTTT. Translating gives CASSPTQGDQPQHF.

This clone was found a few times. The chain links TRBV5-4 to TRBJ2-7, with TRBD1 identical over 12 bases. The CDR3 length is 13 residues. Trimming at V came to 4 bases and at J to 6 bases, leaving 2 bases not matched to a gene. Germline V gene sequence: CDR1 SGHNT, CDR2 YYREEE (reference sequence). The chain's CDR3 is CASSMGQGAEQYF. As DNA, the CDR3 is TGTGCCAGCAGCATGGGACAGGGGGCCGAGCAGTACTTC.

The V and J genes are TRBV4-2 and TRBJ1-1, with 11 bases fitting TRBD1. The CDR3 loop spans 15 amino acids. The germline V gene encodes CDR1 LGHNA and CDR2 YNFKEQ. Germline trimming cut 2 bases from V and 4 bases from J; bases unmatched to any gene: 3. As DNA, the CDR3 is TGTGCCAGCAGCCAACCGGACAGGGGGCCCACTGAAGCTTTCTTT. This codes for CASSQPDRGPTEAFF.

The CDR3 reads CASSQGLGIETFHNEQFF. The CDR3 nucleotides read TGTGCCAGCAGCCAAGGTCTCGGGATCGAGACATTCCACAATGAGCAGTTCTTC. This sequence joins TRBV3-1 (or the pseudogene TRBV3-2) and TRBJ2-1, with TRBD2 as a possible D gene (5 bases). Trimming left V 1 base short and J 5 bases short, with 21 bases between. The CDR3 is 18 residues long. Germline V gene data show CDR1 as LGHDT and CDR2 as YNNKEL (reference sequence).

V gene TRBV12-3 or TRBV12-4 combines with J gene TRBJ2-7; 8 bases agree with TRBD2. The trim removed 8 bases at V and 5 bases at J, leaving 8 bases unmatched. The CDR3 has 13 residues. CDR3 nucleotide sequence: TGTGCCAGCCTCTCGGGGGGGGACCACGAGCAGTACTTC. Protein product: CASLSGGDHEQYF.

This chain links TRBV19 with TRBJ2-1; 9 nucleotides match TRBD1. Germline assignment: CDR1 LNHDA and CDR2 SQIVND (reference sequence). The V gene end was trimmed by 7 bases and the J gene end by 9 bases; junction bases not matched to a gene: 10. CDR3 length equals 14 residues. In DNA, the CDR3 is TGTGCCAGTACCAAGGGACAGGGATCGGGTGAGCAGTTCTTC. As protein: CASTKGQGSGEQFF.

The genes are TRBV12-5 and TRBJ1-1; D gene uncertain. With 1 base removed from V and 5 bases from J, the gap between germline ends came to 5 bases. The CDR3 runs 12 residues. The germline V gene encodes CDR1 LGHNT and CDR2 FRNRAP. CDR3 bases: TGTGCTAGTGGTTTGGCGAGGACTGAAGCTTTCTTT. Translating it yields CASGLARTEAFF.

The rearrangement links TRBV28 to TRBJ1-4, with a weak D call TRBD1 (6 bases). Germline V gives CDR1 MDHEN, CDR2 SYDVKM. Trimming shortened V by 2 bases and J by 8 bases, and 15 bases separated the two germline ends. This CDR3 region has 15 residues. This chain's CDR3 is CASSLNDRISEKLFF. The DNA for the CDR3 is TGTGCCAGCAGTTTAAATGACAGGATTTCCGAAAAACTGTTTTTT.

This clone was picked up one time. The chain links TRBV7-9 to TRBJ2-7, with D possibly being TRBD1 (5 bases). CDR1 SEHNR and CDR2 FQNEAQ come from the germline V gene (reference sequence). The CDR3 contains 12 residues. V was trimmed by 6 bases and J by 6 bases, leaving 12 bases between them. CDR3: CASRNRIGEQYF. The CDR3 DNA follows: TGTGCCAGCAGAAACAGGATTGGCGAGCAGTACTTC.

This chain uses TRBV19 with TRBJ2-2; a weak D match, TRBD2 (5 bases). V lost 3 bases to trimming and J lost 0 bases, with 8 bases between them. The germline gives CDR1 LNHDA, CDR2 SQIVND (reference sequence). This CDR3 comprises 15 residues. The CDR3 region has the DNA TGTGCCAGTAGTATGACGGGAACGAACACCGGGGAGCTGTTTTTT. It specifies CASSMTGTNTGELFF.

The J gene is TRBJ1-2, the V gene TRBV5-5; D unclear. The CDR3 has 15 amino acids. Germline assignment: CDR1 SGHKS and CDR2 YYEKEE (reference sequence). V was cut by 4 bases and J by 4 bases, with 17 bases left in between. The CDR3, as DNA: TGTGCCAGCAGCACGAGCCCGGGAGACCCCTATGGCTACACCTTC. This sequence encodes CASSTSPGDPYGYTF.

This clone has only one observation. V usage is TRBV27 and J usage is TRBJ2-7, with D perhaps TRBD1 (6 bases). This CDR3 comprises 14 residues. V lost 5 bases and J lost 0, with 11 bases in between. Germline V gene sequence: CDR1 MNHEY, CDR2 SMNVEV (reference sequence). CDR3: CASSKRGSSYEQYF. CDR3 nucleotide sequence: TGTGCCAGCAGTAAAAGGGGGTCCTCCTACGAGCAGTACTTC.

This chain links TRBV6-1 with TRBJ1-6; 7 nucleotides align to TRBD1. The CDR3 covers 17 residues. The germline V gene has CDR1 MNHNS and CDR2 SASEGT. Germline trimming cut 1 base from V and 1 base from J; bases unmatched to any gene: 4. For the CDR3, the DNA is TGTGCCAGCAGTGAAGGACAGGGCAGGTCCTATAATTCACCCCTCCACTTT. Translated, it gives CASSEGQGRSYNSPLHF.

The rearrangement links TRBV10-1 to TRBJ1-5, with D maybe TRBD1 (6 bases). The CDR3 covers 14 residues. V gave up 3 bases and J gave up 3 bases, with 9 bases separating them. Germline V gene data show CDR1 as WNHNN and CDR2 as SYGVQD (reference sequence). In DNA form, the CDR3 reads TGCGCCAGCAGTGAAGGGGGAATCAATCAGCCCCAGCATTTT. Amino acids: CASSEGGINQPQHF.

J is TRBJ2-3 and V is TRBV24-1; 9 bases match TRBD1. The CDR3 covers 16 residues. The V and J ends lost 3 bases and 6 bases, in that order; junction bases with no gene match: 9. Per germline, CDR1 KGHDR and CDR2 SFDVKD. The CDR3 sequence is CATSDRLTGGADTQYF. CDR3 coding DNA: TGTGCCACCAGTGATCGACTCACAGGGGGCGCCGATACGCAGTATTTT.

This sequence joins TRBV9 and TRBJ2-3; D may be TRBD1 (6 bases). Trimming took 2 bases from V and 0 from J, leaving 7 bases between them. Germline-derived CDR1 and CDR2 are SGDLS and YYNGEE. The CDR3 runs 14 residues. The CDR3 DNA sequence: TGTGCCAGCAGCGTGACAGGTAGCACAGATACGCAGTATTTT. Translation gives CASSVTGSTDTQYF.

This clone has a handful of counts. V is TRBV3-1 (or the pseudogene TRBV3-2) and J is TRBJ1-2; TRBD1 matches at 9 bases. The germline CDR1 and CDR2 sequences are LGHDT and YNNKEL (reference sequence). This CDR3 comprises 13 residues. V lost 6 bases to trimming and J lost 4 bases; unmatched junction nucleotides: 3. The CDR3 is CASRGTGTYGYTF. In nucleotides, the CDR3 is TGTGCCAGCAGAGGGACAGGGACCTATGGCTACACCTTC.